This record concerns one T cell receptor (beta chain) sequence. Antigen: not known. This entry is derived from a study of T cell responses to AZD1222 COVID-19 vaccine. Findings and caveats of the study: Unmutated variant regions are reportedly targeted by nearly half of spike-specific TCRs.

Clones were sequenced by immunoSEQ multiplex PCR, and TCRdb holds only the in-frame ones, with some missing. The sample contains 160,000 or so clones, 88% of which appear only once. Germline lookup yields CDR1 MNHNY and CDR2 SVGAGI (reference sequence). The trim removed 6 bases at V and 6 bases at J, leaving 7 bases unmatched. This CDR3 has 13 amino acids. The TCR sequence derives from an adult in good health. The specimen comprised peripheral blood, sampled on day 0 of AZD1222 vaccination. V and J are TRBV6-6 and TRBJ1-2, with 7 bases that match TRBD1. The CDR3 reads CASSLRGDDGYTF. The DNA of the CDR3 is TGTGCCAGCAGCCTCAGGGGGGACGATGGCTACACCTTC.